A single sample gave rise to the 28 T cell receptor beta chains below, sequenced in a study of T-cell memory formation after mild COVID-19. A single record per CDR3 protein comes from TCRdb applying MiXCR to the 5' RACE reads. Of some 110,000 distinct CDR3 sequences listed, roughly 12% were seen once; the top ten hold around 25%. The material sequenced was PBMCs or a T cell subset sorted from them (not recorded which). The receptors were sampled from an adult woman who had mild COVID-19 (a few samples of this study predate the infection). Cell type and time point are not known.

This clonotype was detected a few times. The V and J genes are TRBV27 and TRBJ2-3, with TRBD2 matching 10 bases. The germline V gene encodes CDR1 MNHEY and CDR2 SMNVEV (reference sequence). This CDR3 is 15 amino acids long. V lost 5 bases to trimming and J lost 8 bases; unmatched junction nucleotides: 10. The CDR3 here is CASSPSSGGGGTQYF. The DNA of the CDR3 is TGTGCCAGCAGTCCTTCTAGCGGGGGCGGAGGTACGCAGTATTTT.

The chain combines TRBV29-1 with TRBJ1-1, with 8 positions matching TRBD1. The CDR3 runs 12 residues. Germline CDR1 reads SQVTM; CDR2 reads ANQGSEA. V lost 5 bases to trimming and J lost 4 bases; unmatched junction nucleotides: 3. The CDR3 bases are TGCAGCGTTCAGGGGGCCCTCACTGAAGCTTTCTTT. Protein sequence: CSVQGALTEAFF.

This chain connects TRBV12-3 or TRBV12-4 to TRBJ1-4; D gene unclear. The length of the CDR3 is 12 residues. The germline V and J ends were trimmed by 2 bases and 4 bases, with 2 bases remaining between them. The CDR3 bases are TGTGCCAGCAGTTTAAATAATGAAAAACTGTTTTTT. Translation: CASSLNNEKLFF.

This clonotype was detected a few times. The rearrangement joins TRBV9 to TRBJ2-3, with D unclear. V dropped 6 bases and J dropped 2 bases, with 13 bases sitting between them. The CDR3 has 14 residues. Germline-derived CDR1 and CDR2 are SGDLS and YYNGEE. CDR3 in amino acids: CASKPPVDTDTQYF. In DNA, the CDR3 is TGTGCCAGCAAGCCGCCGGTGGACACAGATACGCAGTATTTT.

In this sample, this clonotype turned up many times. Here the CDR3 DNA reads TGTGCCAGCAGCTTCCAGGGTTACGAGCAGTACTTC. This encodes CASSFQGYEQYF. This chain connects TRBV7-8 to TRBJ2-7; perhaps TRBD1 as D (5 bases). The CDR3 extends over 12 amino acids. Germline V CDR1 and CDR2: SGHVS, FQNEAQ. Trimming stripped 3 bases from V and 4 bases from J, with 7 bases between.

This chain connects TRBV7-9 to TRBJ2-5; a weak D match, TRBD2 (6 bases). Germline V lookup: CDR1 SEHNR, CDR2 FQNEAQ (reference sequence). The CDR3 contains 14 residues. Trimming took off 7 bases at V and 5 bases at J, with 17 bases between the two ends. CDR3 sequence (DNA): TGTGCCAGCATGGCCCGGCGGGGAAGGGAGACCCAGTACTTC. The encoded protein is CASMARRGRETQYF.

This clonotype was seen ten or more times. The V and J genes are TRBV12-3 or TRBV12-4 and TRBJ2-1; no clear D gene. V was shortened by 7 bases and J by 6 bases, with 7 bases between the two germline ends. The CDR3 has 11 amino acids. The CDR3 nucleotides are TGTGCCAGCACCCAAAGCAATGAGCAGTTCTTC. This gives the protein CASTQSNEQFF.

J is TRBJ2-2 and V is TRBV6-5, with 11 bases identical to TRBD1. The CDR3 has 16 residues. Germline loops: CDR1 MNHEY, CDR2 SVGAGI. V dropped 6 bases and J dropped 2; count of bases not matched to a gene: 5. This CDR3 is CASRIGTGGNTGELFF. CDR3 sequence (DNA): TGTGCCAGCAGGATAGGGACAGGGGGAAACACCGGGGAGCTGTTTTTT.

This clonotype was picked up a small number of times. This chain connects TRBV20-1 to TRBJ2-1; 8 nucleotides match TRBD2. V shed 5 bases, J shed 4 bases, and the junction held 10 bases outside the gene matches. Germline CDR1 DFQATT, CDR2 SNEGSKA (reference sequence). The CDR3 sequence is 15 residues long. The DNA of the CDR3 is TGCAGTGCTCTCCGGACTAGCTCGGGATACAATGAGCAGTTCTTC. Protein: CSALRTSSGYNEQFF.

This clonotype turned up a few times. The chain employs TRBV14 and TRBJ2-5; tentatively, D is TRBD2 (6 bases). The V end lost 1 base, the J end lost 1 base, and 13 bases lay between the germline ends. Germline V gives CDR1 SGHDN, CDR2 FVKESK. The CDR3 is 16 amino acids. CDR3: CASSQVPGLIQETQYF. CDR3 DNA sequence: TGTGCCAGCAGCCAAGTACCCGGACTAATCCAAGAGACCCAGTACTTC.

The chain links TRBV12-3 or TRBV12-4 to TRBJ2-7, with 13 bases identical to TRBD2. CDR3 size: 15 residues. Unmatched junction bases numbered 4, after V lost 5 bases and J lost 3 bases. The CDR3 protein is CASSPGLAGYYEQYF. The CDR3 region has the DNA TGTGCCAGCAGTCCGGGACTAGCGGGGTACTACGAGCAGTACTTC.

This clonotype was observed a handful of times. The chain carries TRBV7-8 and TRBJ2-7, with 8 bases lining up with TRBD1. V shed 5 bases and J 2 bases; nucleotides not matched to a gene: 8. Germline CDR1 is SGHVS and CDR2 is FQNEAQ. The CDR3 spans 15 residues. The CDR3 DNA follows: TGTGCCAGCAGCCCAGGCAGGGGGCAGGCCTACGAGCAGTACTTC. Translating gives CASSPGRGQAYEQYF.

Concerning this clonotype: At one boundary the junction diverges from the germline segment, which might be a read error. The chain carries TRBV7-7 and TRBJ2-7, with a weak D call TRBD2 (7 bases). Germline loops: CDR1 SSHAT, CDR2 FNYEAQ (reference sequence). This CDR3 is built from 16 residues. As DNA, the CDR3 is TGTGCTAGCAGCTTGGACAGCTGGCGGGAGCAGTACGAGCAGTACTTC. Amino acid sequence: CASSLDSWREQYEQYF.

This clonotype turned up a few times. This chain joins TRBV9 and TRBJ2-2, with a tentative D call TRBD1 (6 bases). The germline CDR1 and CDR2 sequences are SGDLS and YYNGEE. Trimming took 1 base from V and 7 from J, leaving 14 bases between them. The length of the CDR3 is 15 residues. CDR3: CASSVLGTHGGELFF. In DNA, the CDR3 is TGTGCCAGCAGCGTACTCGGGACACACGGCGGGGAGCTGTTTTTT.

This clonotype was observed a few times. The CDR3 nucleotides are TGTGCCATCACCCTATTCAGGGGGACCGAAGGTGGCTACACCTTC. Amino acid sequence: CAITLFRGTEGGYTF. The V call is TRBV10-3, the J call TRBJ1-2; 7 bases are a match to TRBD1. Per germline, CDR1 ENHRY and CDR2 SYGVKD. This CDR3 spans 15 amino acids. J gave up 7 bases and V 7 bases, and 15 bases lay outside the gene matches.

About this clonotype: One end of the junction varies from germline; a read error may be responsible. The chain has TRBV7-9 and TRBJ2-1, with 10 bases lining up with TRBD2. The germline V gene encodes CDR1 SEHNR and CDR2 FQNEAQ (reference sequence). This CDR3 spans 18 amino acids. Here the CDR3 reads CASSPEVSGRKLYNEQLF. Here the CDR3 DNA reads TGTGCCAGCAGCCCGGAGGTTAGCGGGAGGAAACTCTACAATGAGCAGTTATTC.

CDR3 region: CATSRGLAGGPTDNEQFF. In DNA form, the CDR3 reads TGTGCCACCAGCAGGGGACTAGCGGGGGGCCCTACGGACAATGAGCAGTTCTTC. The chain carries TRBV15 and TRBJ2-1, with 15 bases lining up with TRBD2. The CDR3 is 18 residues long. After removal of 3 bases from V and 5 bases from J, the junction contained 8 bases not matched to a gene. Germline loops: CDR1 LNHNV, CDR2 YYDKDF (reference sequence).

This clonotype was found many times. The chain joins TRBV7-9 to TRBJ2-1, with 7 bases fitting TRBD1. The trim removed 5 bases at V and 6 bases at J, leaving 13 bases unmatched. The CDR3 runs 16 residues. Looked up from germline, CDR1 is SEHNR and CDR2 is FQNEAQ (reference sequence). The CDR3 is CASSPAQGMRSNEQFF. The CDR3 coding sequence is TGTGCCAGCAGCCCGGCACAGGGGATGCGGAGCAATGAGCAGTTCTTC.

The chain joins TRBV4-1 to TRBJ2-5; D not certain. Germline loops: CDR1 MGHRA, CDR2 YSYEKL. The CDR3 runs 15 residues. V lost 4 bases, J lost 1 base, and 13 bases lay in between. CDR3 bases: TGCGCCAGCAGCCCGACGTCTATTTCCCAAGAGACCCAGTACTTC. As protein: CASSPTSISQETQYF.

V usage is TRBV4-1 and J usage is TRBJ1-2; no clear D gene. The CDR3 consists of 12 residues. Germline V gene data show CDR1 as MGHRA and CDR2 as YSYEKL. Trimming took 6 bases from V and 4 from J, leaving 9 bases between them. Here the CDR3 reads CASRGGSYGYTF. CDR3 DNA sequence: TGCGCCAGCAGGGGAGGAAGCTATGGCTACACCTTC.

This clonotype was counted a few times. This chain uses TRBV24-1 with TRBJ1-1; D gene ambiguous. Looked up from germline, CDR1 is KGHDR and CDR2 is SFDVKD. The V end was cut by 5 bases, the J end by 5 bases, with 11 bases between. This CDR3 is built from 13 residues. The CDR3 protein is CATSAGRWTEAFF. The CDR3, as DNA: TGTGCCACCAGTGCCGGGCGGTGGACTGAAGCTTTCTTT.

This clonotype has more than one count but fewer than ten. The V call is TRBV29-1, the J call TRBJ2-2; D is unclear. CDR1 and CDR2 from the germline V gene are SQVTM and ANQGSEA. The CDR3 totals 12 residues. The V end lost 1 base, the J end lost 6 bases, and 6 bases lay between the germline ends. CDR3 DNA sequence: TGCAGCGTTGAAGGAGGTGCCGGGGAGCTGTTTTTT. Translating it yields CSVEGGAGELFF.

The rearrangement links TRBV10-3 to TRBJ1-3; D gene uncertain. V was pared by 7 bases and J by 0 bases, with 16 bases between. The CDR3 is 16 amino acids. Germline CDR1 ENHRY, CDR2 SYGVKD. DNA of the CDR3: TGTGCCATCACCGGTAGTCACAAGAGCTCTGGAAACACCATATATTTT. Translating gives CAITGSHKSSGNTIYF.

The rearrangement uses TRBV3-1 and TRBJ2-3, with 13 bases identical to TRBD2. V lost 0 bases and J lost 0; bases outside the gene matches: 3. CDR1 and CDR2 (germline): LGHDT, YNNKEL (reference sequence). The CDR3 loop spans 18 amino acids. CDR3 sequence (DNA): TGTGCCAGCAGCCAAGAGACTAGCGGGAGGAGAAGCACAGATACGCAGTATTTT. Protein: CASSQETSGRRSTDTQYF.

This clonotype was seen ten or more times. J is TRBJ2-2 and V is TRBV6-4; D gene unclear. Between the trimmed V and J ends, which lost 2 bases and 7 bases, there was a span of 11 bases. CDR1 is MRHNA, CDR2 SNTAGT, per germline. CDR3 size: 14 residues. The DNA for the CDR3 is TGTGCCAGCAGTGACAGGGAATGGAGCGGGGAGCTGTTTTTT. Translated: CASSDREWSGELFF.

Notes on this clonotype: At one of its ends the junction is not consistent with the germline gene, which may arise from a read error. CDR3 DNA: TGTACCAGCAGCTTGGCCGAGCAGGTTAACACCGGGGAGCTGTTTTTT. It translates to CTSSLAEQVNTGELFF. This sequence joins TRBV5-5 and TRBJ2-2; D not certain. CDR1 and CDR2 (germline): SGHKS, YYEKEE (reference sequence). CDR3 size: 16 residues.

This clonotype was counted between two and nine times. The chain recombines TRBV6-2 or TRBV6-3 with TRBJ2-7; 7 bases match TRBD1. This CDR3 has 15 amino acids. Germline-derived CDR1 and CDR2 are MNHEY and SVGEGT. Trimming at V came to 4 bases and at J to 2 bases, leaving 8 bases not matched to a gene. The CDR3 DNA sequence: TGTGCCAGCAGTTCCACAGGGGATGGCACCTACGAGCAGTACTTC. This encodes CASSSTGDGTYEQYF.

The rearrangement joins TRBV28 to TRBJ2-7, with 8 bases that match TRBD1. Unmatched junction bases numbered 7, after V lost 5 bases and J lost 4 bases. CDR1 and CDR2 from the germline V gene are MDHEN and SYDVKM. The CDR3 loop spans 14 amino acids. CDR3 region: CASSHRGFGYEQYF. CDR3 nucleotides: TGTGCCAGCAGTCACAGGGGGTTTGGGTACGAGCAGTACTTC.